Only a few counts were recorded for the clone carrying this T cell receptor beta chain. Its antigen is as yet unknown. This sample is part of a study of beta chain features in type 1 diabetes. Study-level findings and limits: Patients with type 1 diabetes showed fewer VDJ junction insertions and more deletions.

The whole isolated RNA underwent reverse transcription, so sequencing captured expressed TCRB transcripts. Sequencing used immunoSEQ multiplex PCR; TCRdb keeps in-frame clones, though not all of them. This table holds under 450,000 clones, about 14% found once. Germline lookup yields CDR1 SGHDN and CDR2 FVKESK. The V segment lost 4 bases and the J segment 6 bases; nucleotides outside the gene matches: 4. The CDR3 runs 15 residues. J is TRBJ2-1 and V is TRBV14; TRBD1 matches 12 bases. Sequenced sample: naive CD4+ T cells from blood. The TCR sequence derives from a woman between 18 and 29 years old in good health. The CDR3 DNA follows: TGTGCCAGCAGCCCGTGGGACAGGGGGCGCAATGAGCAGTTCTTC. Amino acids: CASSPWDRGRNEQFF.